The 14 T cell receptor beta chains listed next were all sequenced from one sample in a study of siplizumab effects on memory and regulatory T cells. Assay used: immunoSEQ multiplex PCR; TCRdb lists only in-frame clones, some missing. This sample has 100,000 to 120,000 clones, with roughly 91% found just once. The sample consisted of CD4+ T cells sorted from blood. These receptors all stem from a human donor in good health.

The chain joins TRBV10-2 to TRBJ1-1; 8 nucleotides agree with TRBD1. This CDR3 is 13 amino acids long. V lost 6 bases, J lost 5 bases, and 5 bases stayed unmatched. Per the germline V gene, CDR1 is WSHSY and CDR2 is SAAADI. The CDR3: CASREDRVTEAFF. The CDR3 bases are TGCGCCAGCAGAGAGGACAGGGTGACTGAAGCTTTCTTT.

This rearrangement joins TRBV7-9 to TRBJ1-2; perhaps TRBD1 as D (5 bases). V lost 5 bases to trimming and J lost 4 bases, with 20 bases between them. In germline, CDR1 is SEHNR, CDR2 FQNEAQ (reference sequence). The CDR3 has 16 amino acids. As DNA, the CDR3 is TGTGCCAGCAGCCGCACCCTCGACAGAGACTTCTATGGCTACACCTTC. Protein: CASSRTLDRDFYGYTF.

In this sample, this clone turned up once. The rearrangement uses TRBV10-3 and TRBJ1-1; TRBD1 aligns across 9 bases. This CDR3 spans 13 amino acids. CDR1 ENHRY and CDR2 SYGVKD come from the germline V gene. Germline trimming cut 10 bases from V and 3 bases from J; bases unmatched to any gene: 6. CDR3 DNA sequence: TGTGCCACCCGGGACAGGGAGGACACTGAAGCTTTCTTT. It translates to CATRDREDTEAFF.

This clone was recorded only once. The rearrangement links TRBV29-1 to TRBJ1-2, with D maybe TRBD1 (6 bases). CDR3 size: 13 residues. The ends were cut back, 6 bases at V and 4 bases at J, with 15 bases in the middle. Germline V CDR1 and CDR2: SQVTM, ANQGSEA. CDR3 sequence reads: CSVDGTPFYGYTF. The CDR3 coding sequence is TGCAGCGTGGACGGGACACCGTTCTATGGCTACACCTTC.

This clone has a single count. The V call is TRBV4-3, the J call TRBJ2-5; unclear D gene. Germline V gene sequence: CDR1 LGHNA, CDR2 YSLEER. There are 15 residues in the CDR3. V was pared by 0 bases and J by 1 base, with 9 bases between. CDR3 DNA: TGCGCCAGCAGCCAAGACTTAAGGGTCCAAGAGACCCAGTACTTC. This gives the protein CASSQDLRVQETQYF.

V gene TRBV15 combines with J gene TRBJ2-2, with D unresolved. Germline values: CDR1 LNHNV, CDR2 YYDKDF (reference sequence). V lost 6 bases, J lost 6 bases, and 8 bases lay in between. This CDR3 is built from 12 residues. The CDR3 sequence is CATSPPPGELFF. DNA of the CDR3: TGTGCCACCAGTCCCCCCCCCGGGGAGCTGTTTTTT.

This clone appeared once. V and J are TRBV15 and TRBJ1-1; TRBD1 matches at 7 bases. This CDR3 contains 16 residues. Germline assignment: CDR1 LNHNV and CDR2 YYDKDF (reference sequence). J was trimmed by 8 bases and V by 8 bases; bases with no gene match: 20. In nucleotides, the CDR3 is TGTGCCACCGAACAGAGCATCGGCAGGGGGGGCTGGGAAGCTTTCTTT. It is translated as CATEQSIGRGGWEAFF.

The rearrangement joins TRBV27 to TRBJ1-5, with D uncertain. The CDR3 covers 14 residues. V was shortened by 3 bases and J by 6 bases, with 12 bases between the two germline ends. Per germline, CDR1 MNHEY and CDR2 SMNVEV (reference sequence). CDR3 region: CASSFSRRAQPQHF. The CDR3, as DNA: TGTGCCAGCAGTTTCAGCCGGAGGGCTCAGCCCCAGCATTTT.

The V call is TRBV4-1, the J call TRBJ1-5, with a weak D call TRBD1 (5 bases). Trimming cost V 1 base and J 5 bases, with 12 bases left between them. This CDR3 contains 15 residues. The germline V gene has CDR1 MGHRA and CDR2 YSYEKL. CDR3 nucleotides: TGCGCCAGCAGCCAAGCCGGGACCCTTTATCAGCCCCAGCATTTT. It yields the protein CASSQAGTLYQPQHF.

This chain connects TRBV30 to TRBJ1-2, with 10 nucleotides matching TRBD1. Trimming removed 1 base from V and 9 bases from J; junction bases left unmatched: 2. The CDR3 covers 12 residues. Germline CDR1 reads GTSNPN; CDR2 reads SVGIG (reference sequence). The CDR3 loop is CAWSGTGGRYTF. DNA of the CDR3: TGTGCCTGGAGTGGGACAGGGGGGCGCTACACCTTC.

The genes are TRBV30 and TRBJ2-1; 8 bases map to TRBD2. CDR3 length: 14 residues. CDR1 GTSNPN and CDR2 SVGIG come from the germline V gene (reference sequence). Losses at the gene ends were 3 bases for V and 6 bases for J; bases not matched to a gene: 7. In nucleotides, the CDR3 is TGTGCCTGGAGAACCAGCGGGAGTGGCAATGAGCAGTTCTTC. Protein sequence: CAWRTSGSGNEQFF.

The chain joins TRBV6-5 to TRBJ1-4; D is ambiguous. CDR3 length: 14 residues. Germline CDR1 and CDR2: MNHEY and SVGAGI. Trimming left V 0 bases short and J 11 bases short, with 13 bases between. The CDR3: CASSYSVGSKKLFF. Here the CDR3 DNA reads TGTGCCAGCAGTTACTCGGTTGGGTCTAAGAAACTGTTTTTT.

Points on this clone: At one end, the junction sequence differs from germline, possibly due to a read error. The CDR3 DNA is TGTGCCAGCAGCTTAGGGGAAGGAGCGGGAAGGCCGAGCTTC. This codes for CASSLGEGAGRPSF. The V gene is TRBV11-2, the J gene TRBJ2-7; 7 nucleotides agree with TRBD2. The CDR3 covers 14 residues. Looked up from germline, CDR1 is SGHAT and CDR2 is FQNNGV.

The V gene is TRBV5-1, the J gene TRBJ2-3; 9 positions agree with TRBD1. Losses at the gene ends were 2 bases for V and 4 bases for J; bases not matched to a gene: 5. CDR1 and CDR2 from the germline V gene are SGHRS and YFSETQ. The CDR3 contains 15 residues. The CDR3 bases are TGCGCCAGCAGCTTACAGGGGGCGCGGGCAGATACGCAGTATTTT. Encoded protein: CASSLQGARADTQYF.